The 32 T cell receptor beta chains below were found in one sample sequenced in a study of blood T cell repertoires in COVID-19. Method: immunoSEQ multiplex PCR; TCRdb's copy keeps in-frame clones and lacks some. The repertoire holds about 530,000 clones, approximately 91% seen once, with about 8% in the top ten. The specimen sequenced was peripheral blood. These receptors originate from a woman in her fifties or sixties with COVID-19, enrolled during active disease.

The CDR3 region has the DNA TGTGCCAGCAGTATATACAGGGTCGGGAACACTGAAGCTTTCTTT. Its protein product is CASSIYRVGNTEAFF. This sequence joins TRBV28 and TRBJ1-1; maybe TRBD1 (6 bases). V dropped 5 bases and J dropped 1 base, with 14 bases sitting between them. The CDR3 has 15 residues. Germline loops: CDR1 MDHEN, CDR2 SYDVKM. The full variable domain, its missing parts supplied by reference TRBV28 and TRBJ1-1, is DVKVTQSSRYLVKRTGEKVFLECVQDMDHENMFWYRQDPGLGLRLIYFSYDVKMKEKGDIPEGYSVSREKKERFSLILESASTNQTSMYLCASSIYRVGNTEAFFGQGTRLTVV.

The rearrangement joins TRBV11-3 to TRBJ2-2; D perhaps matches TRBD2 (6 bases). The CDR3 consists of 14 residues. CDR1 SGHNT and CDR2 YENEEA come from the germline V gene. V gave up 3 bases and J gave up 1 base, with 6 bases separating them. CDR3 sequence reads: CASSLEGNTGELFF. Here the CDR3 DNA reads TGTGCCAGCAGCTTGGAGGGGAACACCGGGGAGCTGTTTTTT.

The chain uses TRBV12-5 and TRBJ2-7; possibly TRBD2 for D (5 bases). V dropped 4 bases and J dropped 7 bases, with 26 bases sitting between them. The V gene's germline CDR1 is LGHNT and CDR2 FRNRAP. The CDR3 is 17 residues long. CDR3 DNA: TGTGCTAGTGGTTCGAAAAAAGGGAGCGTAGGGCCGGGGGAGCAGTACTTC. Amino acids: CASGSKKGSVGPGEQYF.

The chain uses TRBV30 and TRBJ1-2, with D unresolved. The CDR3 is 13 amino acids. V lost 4 bases to trimming and J lost 8 bases, with 17 bases between them. Germline V lookup: CDR1 GTSNPN, CDR2 SVGIG (reference sequence). The CDR3 sequence is CAWIDSPSMGYTF. The CDR3 bases are TGTGCCTGGATCGATTCTCCGTCTATGGGCTACACCTTC. The full variable domain, with the rest looked up from reference TRBV30 and TRBJ1-2, is SQTIHQWPATLVQPVGSPLSLECTVEGTSNPNLYWYRQAAGRGLQLLFYSVGIGQISSEVPQNLSASRPQDRQFILSSKKLLLSDSGFYLCAWIDSPSMGYTFGSGTRLTVV.

Only a few counts were recorded for this clone. This chain connects TRBV6-1 to TRBJ1-2; weak D call: TRBD1 (5 bases). Trimming left V 0 bases short and J 1 base short, with 15 bases between. This CDR3 spans 17 amino acids. Germline assignment: CDR1 MNHNS and CDR2 SASEGT. The CDR3 spells CASSEAGASSLNYGYTF. CDR3 coding DNA: TGTGCCAGCAGTGAAGCAGGGGCGTCCTCCCTTAACTATGGCTACACCTTC.

The chain employs TRBV5-1 and TRBJ2-1; D uncertain. CDR3 length equals 16 residues. Germline V gene data show CDR1 as SGHRS and CDR2 as YFSETQ. The germline V and J ends were trimmed by 1 base and 0 bases, with 11 bases remaining between them. CDR3 nucleotide sequence: TGCGCCAGCAGCTTGAATGAGCCCCGCTCCTACAATGAGCAGTTCTTC. Protein product: CASSLNEPRSYNEQFF.

This rearrangement joins TRBV28 to TRBJ1-4, with D perhaps TRBD1 (6 bases). CDR3 length: 15 amino acids. Per germline, CDR1 MDHEN and CDR2 SYDVKM. V was shortened by 1 base and J by 4 bases, with 10 bases between the two germline ends. CDR3 region: CASSLSLGGNEKLFF. As DNA, the CDR3 is TGTGCCAGCAGTTTATCCCTAGGGGGTAATGAAAAACTGTTTTTT.

The chain joins TRBV2 to TRBJ2-3, with a weak D call TRBD2 (5 bases). The ends were cut back, 7 bases at V and 4 bases at J, with 12 bases in the middle. This CDR3 has 13 amino acids. CDR1 is SNHLY, CDR2 FYNNEI, per germline. CDR3: CASTASYADTQYF. In nucleotides, the CDR3 is TGTGCCAGCACGGCTAGCTATGCAGATACGCAGTATTTT. Full variable domain (rest looked up from reference TRBV2 and TRBJ2-3): EPEVTQTPSHQVTQMGQEVILRCVPISNHLYFYWYRQILGQKVEFLVSFYNNEISEKSEIFDDQFSVERPDGSNFTLKIRSTKLEDSAMYFCASTASYADTQYFGPGTRLTVL.

The chain is built from TRBV2 and TRBJ2-3; perhaps TRBD2 as D (7 bases). V was pared by 7 bases and J by 6 bases, with 20 bases between. The CDR3 consists of 15 residues. Germline lookup yields CDR1 SNHLY and CDR2 FYNNEI. CDR3 coding DNA: TGTGCCAGCATGCCCGGAGGGGGGGCCAGGGATACGCAGTATTTT. Its translation: CASMPGGGARDTQYF.

The rearrangement joins TRBV3-1 (or the pseudogene TRBV3-2) to TRBJ2-3, with unresolved D. The V end lost 2 bases, the J end lost 1 base, and 7 bases lay between the germline ends. CDR3 size: 14 residues. CDR1 and CDR2 from the germline V gene are LGHDT and YNNKEL (reference sequence). CDR3 sequence (DNA): TGTGCCAGCAGCCAAAGTGCAGGCACAGATACGCAGTATTTT. It codes for CASSQSAGTDTQYF.

The genes are TRBV5-1 and TRBJ1-2, with TRBD1 identical over 7 bases. The CDR3 runs 15 residues. Germline V gene sequence: CDR1 SGHRS, CDR2 YFSETQ. The trim removed 4 bases at V and 4 bases at J, leaving 10 bases unmatched. The CDR3 sequence: CASSTGPGQSYGYTF. The CDR3 DNA sequence: TGCGCCAGCAGCACCGGCCCGGGACAGAGCTATGGCTACACCTTC.

This clone was counted a few times. The chain recombines TRBV6-5 with TRBJ1-1, with TRBD1 matching over 7 bases. In germline, CDR1 is MNHEY, CDR2 SVGAGI. There are 15 residues in the CDR3. With V trimmed by 0 bases and J by 7 bases, 8 bases remained unmatched. The CDR3 region is CASSYSMSRGIEAFF. The CDR3 DNA reads as TGTGCCAGCAGTTACTCGATGTCCAGGGGGATTGAAGCTTTCTTT.

V and J are TRBV5-1 and TRBJ2-7, with D unresolved. Trimming left V 4 bases short and J 3 bases short, with 8 bases between. The germline V gene has CDR1 SGHRS and CDR2 YFSETQ. The CDR3 is 12 residues long. The DNA of the CDR3 is TGCGCCAGCAGCCATGACAACTACGAGCAGTACTTC. It encodes CASSHDNYEQYF.

This chain uses TRBV14 with TRBJ1-2; a possible D gene is TRBD1 (6 bases). V lost 3 bases, J lost 3 bases, and 11 bases lay in between. The CDR3 runs to 14 residues. From germline, CDR1 is SGHDN and CDR2 FVKESK. The CDR3 sequence: CASSHLRGDYGYTF. Written as DNA, the CDR3 is TGTGCCAGCAGCCACCTCAGGGGTGACTATGGCTACACCTTC.

CDR3 in amino acids: CASSDPARGTYGYTF. The CDR3 coding sequence is TGTGCCAGCAGTGACCCCGCCAGGGGCACATATGGCTACACCTTC. The chain couples TRBV6-1 to TRBJ1-2; D perhaps matches TRBD1 (6 bases). Trimming left V 3 bases short and J 5 bases short, with 16 bases between. This CDR3 has 15 amino acids. Per the germline V gene, CDR1 is MNHNS and CDR2 is SASEGT.

The rearrangement links TRBV18 to TRBJ2-1; TRBD2 aligns across 9 bases. V shed 0 bases, J shed 7 bases, and the junction held 7 bases outside the gene matches. CDR3 size: 16 residues. CDR1 and CDR2 (germline): KGHSH, LQKENI. DNA of the CDR3: TGTGCCAGCTCACCACCCATGGGCGGGGGGGTAAATGAGCAGTTCTTC. This encodes CASSPPMGGGVNEQFF.

The chain links TRBV3-1 (or the pseudogene TRBV3-2) to TRBJ1-2; D may be TRBD1 (5 bases). Germline lookup yields CDR1 LGHDT and CDR2 YNNKEL (reference sequence). The CDR3 runs to 15 residues. Trimming took 0 bases from V and 5 from J, leaving 13 bases between them. The CDR3 region has the DNA TGTGCCAGCAGCCAAGAAGATGGGACTGGGTATGGCTACACCTTC. Translated: CASSQEDGTGYGYTF.

Concerning this clone itself: Distinct nucleotide sequences in the sample also encode this CDR3. The rearrangement joins TRBV2 to TRBJ2-7; TRBD1 agrees at 8 bases. The CDR3 is made up of 13 amino acids. With V trimmed by 6 bases and J by 3 bases, 4 bases remained unmatched. Germline CDR1 and CDR2: SNHLY and FYNNEI. The CDR3: CASRGTGFYEQYF. The DNA of the CDR3 is TGTGCCAGCAGGGGGACAGGCTTCTACGAGCAGTACTTC.

V and J are TRBV7-2 and TRBJ2-1, with no clear D. Germline CDR1 and CDR2: SGHTA and FQGNSA. The CDR3 is made up of 12 amino acids. Trimming pared 5 bases from V and 8 bases from J, leaving 10 bases between. CDR3 coding DNA: TGTGCCAGCAGCCTCAACCAGGATGAGCAGTTCTTC. Protein sequence: CASSLNQDEQFF. Variable domain in full (rest from reference TRBV7-2 and TRBJ2-1): GAGVSQSPSNKVTEKGKDVELRCDPISGHTALYWYRQSLGQGLEFLIYFQGNSAPDKSGLPSDRFSAERTGGSVSTLTIQRTQQEDSAVYLCASSLNQDEQFFGPGTRLTVL.

This chain connects TRBV4-1 to TRBJ1-2; TRBD1 matches 10 bases. In germline, CDR1 is MGHRA, CDR2 YSYEKL. This CDR3 spans 16 amino acids. With V trimmed by 0 bases and J by 8 bases, 9 bases remained unmatched. The CDR3 region has the DNA TGCGCCAGCAGCCAAGAAAGCGGGGGGACAGGGGTCGGCTACACCTTC. It encodes CASSQESGGTGVGYTF.

This clone was picked up a small number of times. The chain uses TRBV11-2 and TRBJ1-4; D remains unclear. The V end lost 5 bases, the J end lost 7 bases, and 14 bases lay between the germline ends. From germline, CDR1 is SGHAT and CDR2 FQNNGV. The CDR3 covers 14 residues. The CDR3 reads CASSPYFPVEKLFF. The CDR3 region has the DNA TGTGCCAGCAGCCCTTATTTCCCAGTTGAAAAACTGTTTTTT. Based on the CDR3 plus reference TRBV11-2 and TRBJ1-4, the full variable domain is EAGVAQSPRYKIIEKRQSVAFWCNPISGHATLYWYQQILGQGPKLLIQFQNNGVVDDSQLPKDRFSAERLKGVDSTLKIQPAKLEDSAVYLCASSPYFPVEKLFFGSGTQLSVL.

The genes are TRBV11-2 and TRBJ1-1; D remains unclear. The CDR3 is 13 amino acids. V was shortened by 3 bases and J by 4 bases, with 9 bases between the two germline ends. CDR1 is SGHAT and CDR2 is FQNNGV in the germline V gene. Written as DNA, the CDR3 is TGTGCCAGCAGCTTCCGGAGTTCCACTGAAGCTTTCTTT. Residues: CASSFRSSTEAFF.

The chain has TRBV7-3 and TRBJ1-2; 8 nucleotides match TRBD1. Trimming took 2 bases from V and 8 from J; bases not matched to a gene: 7. CDR3 length: 14 amino acids. Per the germline V gene, CDR1 is SGHTA and CDR2 is FQGTGA. For the CDR3, the DNA is TGTGCCAGCAGCTTAGACAGGGGAAGAGGGGGCTACACCTTC. Translated: CASSLDRGRGGYTF.

This clone was detected many times. The chain uses TRBV2 and TRBJ1-1; D might be TRBD1 (6 bases). V lost 6 bases to trimming and J lost 1 base, with 9 bases between them. CDR3 length: 13 amino acids. Germline CDR1 reads SNHLY; CDR2 reads FYNNEI. The CDR3 loop is CASRDSQNTEAFF. Here the CDR3 DNA reads TGTGCCAGCAGGGACAGTCAGAACACTGAAGCTTTCTTT.

The chain carries TRBV19 and TRBJ1-1; D unresolved. This CDR3 has 14 amino acids. Germline CDR1 is LNHDA and CDR2 is SQIVND (reference sequence). The V and J ends lost 2 bases and 1 base respectively, with 8 bases between them. The CDR3 sequence: CASSITGQNTEAFF. The CDR3 coding sequence is TGTGCCAGTAGTATAACTGGGCAGAACACTGAAGCTTTCTTT.

The chain links TRBV2 to TRBJ1-2, with D maybe TRBD1 (5 bases). The length of the CDR3 is 13 residues. The germline CDR1 and CDR2 sequences are SNHLY and FYNNEI. Trimming removed 7 bases at V and 2 bases at J, with 11 bases between. This CDR3 reads CASTATENYGYTF. The CDR3 DNA is TGTGCCAGCACAGCGACAGAGAACTATGGCTACACCTTC.

The V and J genes are TRBV6-5 and TRBJ1-3, with 7 bases identical to TRBD1. The CDR3 is made up of 14 amino acids. The junction had 2 bases not matched to a gene; V was cut back by 6 bases and J by 0 bases. Per germline, CDR1 MNHEY and CDR2 SVGAGI. CDR3 nucleotide sequence: TGTGCCAGCAGATCAGGGGGCTCTGGAAACACCATATATTTT. The encoded protein is CASRSGGSGNTIYF.

In this sample, this clone turned up a few times. The rearrangement uses TRBV30 and TRBJ1-6; TRBD1 matches at 9 bases. The CDR3 runs to 18 residues. V lost 1 base, J lost 0 bases, and 7 bases stayed unmatched. The germline CDR1 and CDR2 sequences are GTSNPN and SVGIG (reference sequence). The CDR3 DNA sequence: TGTGCCTGGAGTGGCGGACAGGGGTCGTCCTCCTATAATTCACCCCTCCACTTT. It specifies CAWSGGQGSSSYNSPLHF.

With respect to this clone: The sample holds other DNA sequences that translate to the same CDR3. The chain is built from TRBV3-1 (or the pseudogene TRBV3-2) and TRBJ1-5; a possible D gene is TRBD1 (5 bases). The V gene lost 6 bases and the J gene lost 7 bases, with 10 bases spanning the gap. Germline V gene data show CDR1 as LGHDT and CDR2 as YNNKEL (reference sequence). The CDR3 runs to 12 residues. The CDR3 DNA reads TGTGCCAGCAGTTTTCAGGGCCAGCCCCAGCATTTT. Its protein product is CASSFQGQPQHF.

The genes are TRBV7-4 and TRBJ1-2; D perhaps matches TRBD1 (6 bases). Germline CDR1 reads SGHVT; CDR2 reads SQSDAQ. V was clipped by 5 bases and J by 7 bases, with 11 bases between them. This CDR3 region has 12 residues. The CDR3 region is CASSPDSCGYTF. The DNA for the CDR3 is TGTGCCAGCAGCCCGGACAGTTGTGGCTACACCTTC.

V is TRBV28 and J is TRBJ2-3; 9 bases map to TRBD2. Germline CDR1 and CDR2: MDHEN and SYDVKM. The trim removed 4 bases at V and 2 bases at J, leaving 7 bases unmatched. CDR3 length: 16 amino acids. In nucleotides, the CDR3 is TGTGCCAGCAGTTCTAGGCTAGCGGGATTCACAGATACGCAGTATTTT. It translates to CASSSRLAGFTDTQYF.

The chain joins TRBV30 to TRBJ1-2, with TRBD1 as a possible D gene (5 bases). CDR3 length: 11 amino acids. Germline V gene sequence: CDR1 GTSNPN, CDR2 SVGIG (reference sequence). V was clipped by 7 bases and J by 7 bases, with 13 bases between them. The CDR3 region is CASKMGGGYTF. CDR3 DNA: TGTGCCTCCAAGATGGGGGGTGGCTACACCTTC. The full variable domain, rest sourced from reference TRBV30 and TRBJ1-2, is SQTIHQWPATLVQPVGSPLSLECTVEGTSNPNLYWYRQAAGRGLQLLFYSVGIGQISSEVPQNLSASRPQDRQFILSSKKLLLSDSGFYLCASKMGGGYTFGSGTRLTVV.